The 15 T cell receptor beta chains below come from one sample, sequenced in a study of CD8 T cells in ankylosing spondylitis (TCRdb year 2017). Summary of the overall study and its limitations: A TCR beta motif made up of several highly homologous amino acid variants appeared to be characteristic of blood from ankylosing spondylitis patients.

Receptor amplification or capture employed 5' RACE. The sample was run on an Illumina HiSeq 2500. TCRdb reanalyzed the raw reads on its own, using fastp at Q25 for trimming and MiXCR for clone calling, and kept in-frame beta chains. When rows share a CDR3 protein, they turn into one entry using the most common DNA and genes. The table for this sample lists around 390,000 distinct CDR3 sequences; about a fifth of them were counted only once. The top ten constitute approximately 16% of the sample. Which antigens these TCRs recognize remains unknown. Sequencing used blood, either unsorted or a sorted T cell fraction (not recorded which). The receptors here all came from a male donor with ankylosing spondylitis.

This chain joins TRBV20-1 and TRBJ2-7; D is possibly TRBD1 or TRBD2 (5 bases each). The length of the CDR3 is 14 residues. V dropped 4 bases and J dropped 3 bases, with 16 bases sitting between them. Germline CDR1 reads DFQATT; CDR2 reads SNEGSKA (reference sequence). The CDR3 coding sequence is TGCAGTGCTACCTCCGGGACCTCCCTCTACGAGCAGTACTTC. This gives the protein CSATSGTSLYEQYF.

The sample holds a few counts of this clonotype. This sequence joins TRBV4-2 and TRBJ2-7, with 10 bases that match TRBD2. Germline trimming cut 4 bases from V and 0 bases from J; bases unmatched to any gene: 6. The germline V gene has CDR1 LGHNA and CDR2 YNFKEQ. This CDR3 is built from 16 residues. CDR3 coding DNA: TGTGCCAGCAGCCGAATCCTAGCGGGAGTCTCCTACGAGCAGTACTTC. Protein: CASSRILAGVSYEQYF.

V usage is TRBV7-9 and J usage is TRBJ2-3; the match to TRBD2 covers 7 bases. The length of the CDR3 is 15 residues. Losses at the gene ends were 5 bases for V and 3 bases for J; bases not matched to a gene: 8. The germline CDR1 and CDR2 sequences are SEHNR and FQNEAQ (reference sequence). CDR3 loop: CASSPRRGGTDTQYF. For the CDR3, the DNA is TGTGCCAGCAGCCCCCGACGGGGAGGGACAGATACGCAGTATTTT. Filled out from reference TRBV7-9 and TRBJ2-3, the complete variable domain reads DTGVSQNPRHKITKRGQNVTFRCDPISEHNRLYWYRQTLGQGPEFLTYFQNEAQLEKSRLLSDRFSAERPKGSFSTLEIQRTEQGDSAMYLCASSPRRGGTDTQYFGPGTRLTVL.

Comments on this clonotype: At one boundary the junction diverges from the germline segment, which might be a read error. For the CDR3, the DNA is TGCGTCAGCAGACTCGACAGGCCATCCCCAAAACGGGCCCAGTACTTC. This sequence encodes CVSRLDRPSPKRAQYF. The chain couples TRBV4-1 to TRBJ2-5, with D perhaps matching TRBD1 (6 bases). CDR3 size: 16 residues. The germline V gene has CDR1 MGHRA and CDR2 YSYEKL.

This clonotype came up a few times. This chain links TRBV5-1 with TRBJ2-5; 7 nucleotides match TRBD2. In germline, CDR1 is SGHRS, CDR2 YFSETQ. V lost 1 base to trimming and J lost 3 bases; unmatched junction nucleotides: 12. The CDR3 totals 17 residues. The CDR3 loop reads CASSLRREGLTKETQYF. The CDR3 DNA reads TGCGCCAGCAGCTTGAGGAGGGAGGGACTAACGAAAGAGACCCAGTACTTC.

This rearrangement joins TRBV25-1 to TRBJ1-4; TRBD1 is a possible D gene (6 bases). Trimming shortened V by 4 bases and J by 7 bases, and 13 bases separated the two germline ends. CDR1 MGHDK and CDR2 SYGVNS come from the germline V gene. CDR3 length: 14 residues. The CDR3 protein is CASSGGGMVEKLFF. CDR3 coding DNA: TGTGCCAGCAGTGGAGGGGGGATGGTTGAAAAACTGTTTTTT.

This clonotype was recorded a few times. The J gene is TRBJ2-3, the V gene TRBV28; a possible D gene is TRBD2 (6 bases). This CDR3 is 15 amino acids long. The germline V and J ends were trimmed by 8 bases and 9 bases, with 24 bases remaining between them. The germline CDR1 and CDR2 sequences are MDHEN and SYDVKM. In DNA form, the CDR3 reads TGTGCCAGCGGAATGACGGGAGCCAAACCCAACACGCAGTATTTT. It encodes CASGMTGAKPNTQYF.

This clonotype was counted a few times. The chain links TRBV7-3 to TRBJ2-1; no clear D. V lost 5 bases, J lost 7 bases, and 18 bases lay in between. CDR3 length equals 15 residues. Germline CDR1 is SGHTA and CDR2 is FQGTGA. The CDR3 DNA sequence: TGTGCCAGCAGCCCCCCTATCGGTGCCCGGAATGAGCAGTTCTTC. This codes for CASSPPIGARNEQFF.

This chain uses TRBV4-2 with TRBJ2-7; 8 positions agree with TRBD2. This CDR3 region has 16 residues. After removal of 2 bases from V and 0 bases from J, the junction contained 6 bases not matched to a gene. Germline V lookup: CDR1 LGHNA, CDR2 YNFKEQ. For the CDR3, the DNA is TGTGCCAGCAGCCAAAGTGAAACTAGCGGCTCCTACGAGCAGTACTTC. Residues: CASSQSETSGSYEQYF.

This clonotype was counted only a few times. The gene calls are TRBV11-2 and TRBJ2-7; the match to TRBD1 covers 8 bases. Trimming at V came to 3 bases and at J to 5 bases, leaving 12 bases not matched to a gene. CDR1 and CDR2 (germline): SGHAT, FQNNGV. The CDR3 has 16 residues. The CDR3 is CASSLDTGTGGNEQYF. The CDR3 DNA reads as TGTGCCAGCAGCTTGGATACAGGGACAGGTGGGAACGAGCAGTACTTC.

V is TRBV20-1 and J is TRBJ2-1; 9 positions match TRBD2. This CDR3 comprises 13 residues. The germline CDR1 and CDR2 sequences are DFQATT and SNEGSKA (reference sequence). V shed 3 bases, J shed 7 bases, and the junction held 4 bases outside the gene matches. The CDR3 spells CSASSGSGNEQFF. The CDR3 region has the DNA TGCAGTGCTAGTAGCGGGAGTGGGAATGAGCAGTTCTTC.

The chain combines TRBV12-3 or TRBV12-4 with TRBJ2-4, with 7 positions matching TRBD2. The ends lost 3 bases at V and 3 bases at J; junction bases unmatched: 2. The CDR3 extends over 14 amino acids. CDR3 in DNA: TGTGCCAGCAGTTTGGGGGGGGGCAAAAACATTCAGTACTTC. Amino acid sequence: CASSLGGGKNIQYF.

V is TRBV11-2 and J is TRBJ2-6; unclear D gene. The germline CDR1 and CDR2 sequences are SGHAT and FQNNGV. The CDR3 extends over 15 amino acids. V lost 6 bases to trimming and J lost 4 bases, with 13 bases between them. CDR3 loop: CASSLRITGANVLTF. The CDR3 DNA reads TGTGCCAGCAGTCTGAGAATAACCGGGGCCAACGTCCTGACTTTC.

The chain carries TRBV6-1 and TRBJ2-1, with TRBD2 identical over 9 bases. The CDR3 runs to 17 residues. CDR1 is MNHNS and CDR2 is SASEGT in the germline V gene. Trimming removed 4 bases from V and 7 bases from J; junction bases left unmatched: 14. CDR3 sequence reads: CASSGPVNAGGPNEQFF. CDR3 DNA: TGTGCCAGCAGTGGCCCCGTTAACGCGGGAGGGCCGAATGAGCAGTTCTTC.

This sequence joins TRBV2 and TRBJ1-5; 10 bases are shared with TRBD1. V lost 4 bases to trimming and J lost 3 bases; unmatched junction nucleotides: 3. The CDR3 sequence is 15 residues long. Germline V CDR1 and CDR2: SNHLY, FYNNEI. The CDR3 bases are TGTGCCAGCAGTGGGGACAGGGGATACAATCAGCCCCAGCATTTT. This encodes CASSGDRGYNQPQHF.